Listed below are T cell receptor beta chains from one sample, sequenced in a study of PD-L1 blockade in urothelial cancer. Using immunoSEQ multiplex PCR, the repertoire was profiled, and TCRdb retains in-frame clones only, with some absent. The sample includes 100,000 or so clones, 90% to 95% seen only once; the top ten take almost 0.95%. The starting material was PBMCs, obtained around atezolizumab (anti-PD-L1) treatment. Source of these receptors: an elderly woman with urothelial cancer. The CDR3 runs from the conserved cysteine through the conserved F or W. The D gene is left open where the match is weak. Rows may omit the clone size; those that give it use once, few, many or a size class.

clone_size j_call v_call d_call cdr3_nt cdr3_aa
once TRBJ1-3 TRBV28 - TGTGCCAGCAGTTCCCCGCGGAGAAATGGAAACACCATATATTTT CASSSPRRNGNTIYF
- TRBJ2-1 TRBV6-1 TRBD1 TGTGCCAGCAGATCAGGGACAGGGCTTGGGGATGAGCAGTTCTTC CASRSGTGLGDEQFF
- TRBJ2-1 TRBV27 TRBD2 TGTGCCAGCAGCACCGGGACTAGCGGCTACAATGAGCAGTTCTTC CASSTGTSGYNEQFF
once TRBJ2-7 TRBV28 TRBD1 TGTGCCAGCAGTCCCGGCGGAGAGGGGGCGTACGAGCAGTACTTC CASSPGGEGAYEQYF
- TRBJ1-1 TRBV10-3 - TGTGCCATCAGTGAGTCGGAACCGAGGGCTAGGACTGAAGCTTTCTTT CAISESEPRARTEAFF
- TRBJ2-1 TRBV28 - TGTGCCAGCACCTGGGGGGTCTCTCTCTACAATGAGCAGTTCTTC CASTWGVSLYNEQFF
- TRBJ1-3 TRBV7-3 - TGTGCCAGCAGCTTAGGTCATCAGGGAGGAAACACCATATATTTT CASSLGHQGGNTIYF
- TRBJ2-7 TRBV30 TRBD2 TGTGCCTGGAGCCCGGGACTAGGAGGCAACTACGAGCAGTACTTC CAWSPGLGGNYEQYF
- TRBJ1-5 TRBV2 - TGTGCCAGCAGTGAAGGCAGGGGCAATCAGCCCCAGCATTTT CASSEGRGNQPQHF
once TRBJ1-5 TRBV27 - TGTGCCAGTAGACCGGCGGGGAGAGGCAATCAGCCCCAGCATTTT CASRPAGRGNQPQHF
- TRBJ2-2 TRBV5-1 TRBD2 TGCGCCAGCAGCTTGGAAAGCGGGACGAACACCGGGGAGCTGTTTTTT CASSLESGTNTGELFF
- TRBJ1-1 TRBV19 TRBD1 TGTGCCAGTACCAATTCGGGACAGGGGTATTTCACTGAAGCTTTCTTT CASTNSGQGYFTEAFF
medium-sized TRBJ1-2 TRBV7-8 TRBD1 TGTGCCAGCAGCTTAGCGACAGGGACCCTTTCCTATGGCTACACCTTC CASSLATGTLSYGYTF
- TRBJ1-1 TRBV5-1 - TGCGCCAGCAGCTTGGAACAGACGAACACTGAAGCTTTCTTT CASSLEQTNTEAFF
- TRBJ1-5 TRBV30 - TGTGCCTGGGACAGCGACTTCAATCAGCCCCAGCATTTT CAWDSDFNQPQHF
- TRBJ2-5 TRBV11-2 - TGTGCCAGCAGACCCCCAGGCCGGGCGGGGGAGACCCAGTACTTC CASRPPGRAGETQYF
- TRBJ1-2 TRBV30 - TGTGCCTGGAGTGCTCGGGGTGCCTACTATGGCTACACCTTC CAWSARGAYYGYTF
- TRBJ2-1 TRBV20-1 - TGCAGTGCTTGGGCCTCCAATGAGCAGTTCTTC CSAWASNEQFF
- TRBJ2-6 TRBV30 - TGTGCCTGGAGTGCGGGGTCGGGGGCCAACGTCCTGACTTTC CAWSAGSGANVLTF
- TRBJ1-4 TRBV19 - TGTGCCAGTAGTATCGAAAGGGGTCATGAAAAACTGTTTTTT CASSIERGHEKLFF
- TRBJ2-6 TRBV30 - TGTGCCTGGAGTAAACTTCGCGGCCCCGCCAACGTCCTGACTTTC CAWSKLRGPANVLTF
- TRBJ2-1 TRBV5-1 TRBD2 TGCGCCAGCAGCTTGCTGACTAGCGGGAGGGTGGATGAGCAGTTCTTC CASSLLTSGRVDEQFF
- TRBJ1-2 TRBV27 - TGTGCCAGCAGTTTAGACAGGACCCTCTATGGCTACACCTTC CASSLDRTLYGYTF
- TRBJ2-1 TRBV27 - TGTGCCAGCAGTCAAAACTCGGGACTGAACAATGAGCAGTTCTTC CASSQNSGLNNEQFF
- TRBJ2-1 TRBV19 TRBD2 TGTGCCAGTAAAGCTCTAGTGGCTAGCGGGATTCGTAATGAGCAGTTCTTC CASKALVASGIRNEQFF
- TRBJ2-7 TRBV5-6 TRBD2 TGTGCCAGCAGCCCCCCGGAGTGGGCTAGCGGGATCTACGAGCAGTACTTC CASSPPEWASGIYEQYF
few TRBJ2-3 TRBV6-5 TRBD2 TGTGCCAGCAGTTATATAAGCGGGAGGGCCCAAGATACGCAGTATTTT CASSYISGRAQDTQYF